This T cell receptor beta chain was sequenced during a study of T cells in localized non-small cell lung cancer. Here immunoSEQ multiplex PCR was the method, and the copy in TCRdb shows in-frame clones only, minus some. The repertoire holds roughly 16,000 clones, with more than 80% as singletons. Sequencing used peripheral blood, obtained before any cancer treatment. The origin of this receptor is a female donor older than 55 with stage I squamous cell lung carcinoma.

CDR3 loop: CASSPRGPQPAYEQYF. The CDR3 DNA sequence: TGTGCCAGCAGCCCGAGGGGACCGCAGCCGGCCTACGAGCAGTACTTC. V gene TRBV7-3 combines with J gene TRBJ2-7; the D call may be TRBD1 or TRBD2 (5 bases each). Deletions cut 5 bases from V and 2 bases from J, with 19 bases between. The CDR3 spans 16 residues. Germline CDR1 and CDR2: SGHTA and FQGTGA.